The sequence of this TCR beta chain was determined in a study of blood T cell repertoires in COVID-19. Turning to the study itself: Spain, Italy and the United States supplied samples that represented acute and convalescent COVID-19.

Per germline, CDR1 SGDLS and CDR2 YYNGEE. The CDR3 covers 17 residues. J gave up 2 bases and V 0 bases, and 4 bases lay outside the gene matches. Authors' data handling: Estimates of nucleated cell counts were drawn from the amplification of reference gene primers. Clones were sequenced by immunoSEQ multiplex PCR, and TCRdb holds only the in-frame ones, with some missing. The DNA was the basis for D and trimming; V, J and clone size are from that table. This sample carries 300,000 or so clones, 86% of them seen once, and the ten largest clones take 1.5% to 2%. Sequences were obtained from peripheral blood. The clonotype originates from a woman between 45 and 60 years old with acute or convalescent COVID-19. This chain connects TRBV9 to TRBJ2-5, with 13 bases fitting TRBD2. Written as DNA, the CDR3 is TGTGCCAGCAGCGTAGGGGGACTAGCGGGACCACAAGAGACCCAGTACTTC. Its protein product is CASSVGGLAGPQETQYF.